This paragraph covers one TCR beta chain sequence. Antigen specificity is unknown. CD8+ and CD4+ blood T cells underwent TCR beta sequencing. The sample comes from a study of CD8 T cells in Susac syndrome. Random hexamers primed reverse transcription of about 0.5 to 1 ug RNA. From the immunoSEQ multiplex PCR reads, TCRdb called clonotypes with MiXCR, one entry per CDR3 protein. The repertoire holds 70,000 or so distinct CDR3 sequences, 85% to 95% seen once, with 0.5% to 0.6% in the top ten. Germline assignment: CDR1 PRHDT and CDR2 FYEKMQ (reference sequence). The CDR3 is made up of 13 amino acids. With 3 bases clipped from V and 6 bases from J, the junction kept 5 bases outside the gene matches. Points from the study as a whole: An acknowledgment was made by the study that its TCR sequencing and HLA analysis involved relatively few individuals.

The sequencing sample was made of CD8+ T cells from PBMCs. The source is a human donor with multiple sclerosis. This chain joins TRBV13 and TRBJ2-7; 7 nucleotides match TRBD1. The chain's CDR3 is CASSFDRAGEQYF. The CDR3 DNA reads TGTGCCAGCAGCTTCGACAGGGCGGGCGAGCAGTACTTC.